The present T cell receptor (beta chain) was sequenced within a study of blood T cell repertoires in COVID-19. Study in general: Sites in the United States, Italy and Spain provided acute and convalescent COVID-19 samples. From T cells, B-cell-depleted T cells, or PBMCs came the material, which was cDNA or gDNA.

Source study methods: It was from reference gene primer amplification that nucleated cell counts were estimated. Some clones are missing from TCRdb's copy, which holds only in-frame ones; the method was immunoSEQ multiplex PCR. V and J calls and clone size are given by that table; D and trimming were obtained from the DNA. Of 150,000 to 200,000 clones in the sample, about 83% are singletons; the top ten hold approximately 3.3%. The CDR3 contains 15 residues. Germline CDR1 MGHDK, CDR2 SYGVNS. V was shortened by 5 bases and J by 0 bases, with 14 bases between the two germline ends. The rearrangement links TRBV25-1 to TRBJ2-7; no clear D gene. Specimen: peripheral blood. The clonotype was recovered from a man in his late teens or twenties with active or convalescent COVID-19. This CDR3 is CASSPRRGSSYEQYF. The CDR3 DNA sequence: TGTGCCAGCAGTCCCCGGAGAGGTAGCTCCTACGAGCAGTACTTC.